The 23 T cell receptor beta chains below all came from one sample that was sequenced in a study of control samples from healthy donors and cancer patients. The repertoire was sequenced with immunoSEQ multiplex PCR; TCRdb's copy has only in-frame clones and lacks some. Of about 110,000 clones in the sample, 82% were seen once. The sequencing input was blood. These receptors were obtained from a man between 18 and 35 years old in good health.

This clone turned up a few times. V usage is TRBV10-3 and J usage is TRBJ2-7; D perhaps matches TRBD1 (5 bases). The germline V gene encodes CDR1 ENHRY and CDR2 SYGVKD. The CDR3 has 16 amino acids. Trimming stripped 3 bases from V and 1 base from J, with 16 bases between. CDR3 sequence (DNA): TGTGCCATCAGTGATGCGGCAGCCAAGGGGTCCTACGAGCAGTACTTC. Its protein product is CAISDAAAKGSYEQYF.

V and J are TRBV18 and TRBJ1-3; 7 nucleotides match TRBD1. CDR3 length: 15 residues. CDR1 KGHSH and CDR2 LQKENI come from the germline V gene. With 3 bases clipped from V and 0 bases from J, the junction kept 2 bases outside the gene matches. The CDR3 here is CASSPGQNSGNTIYF. CDR3 DNA: TGTGCCAGCTCACCGGGACAGAACTCTGGAAACACCATATATTTT.

In its sample, this clone was seen a few times. The chain joins TRBV28 to TRBJ1-6; D possibly corresponds to TRBD1 (6 bases). The germline gives CDR1 MDHEN, CDR2 SYDVKM. The ends were cut back, 7 bases at V and 4 bases at J, with 14 bases in the middle. There are 15 residues in the CDR3. The CDR3: CASTEVQGYNSPLHF. CDR3 coding DNA: TGTGCCAGCACCGAGGTGCAGGGGTATAATTCACCCCTCCACTTT.

This chain connects TRBV27 to TRBJ2-6, with 7 positions matching TRBD1. V gave up 5 bases and J gave up 0 bases; unmatched junction bases: 7. The CDR3 extends over 17 amino acids. Germline lookup yields CDR1 MNHEY and CDR2 SMNVEV (reference sequence). The CDR3, as DNA: TGTGCCAGCAGTGTCCGGGACAGTACCTCTGGGGCCAACGTCCTGACTTTC. Its translation: CASSVRDSTSGANVLTF.

The chain carries TRBV6-1 and TRBJ1-5; 7 nucleotides match TRBD1. Unmatched junction bases numbered 9, after V lost 4 bases and J lost 3 bases. CDR3 length: 16 amino acids. CDR1 and CDR2 (germline): MNHNS, SASEGT. The CDR3, as DNA: TGTGCCAGCAGTGGGGCACAGGGGTCCTACAATCAGCCCCAGCATTTT. Protein: CASSGAQGSYNQPQHF.

The V call is TRBV6-5, the J call TRBJ1-2; 7 bases match TRBD1. The germline V gene encodes CDR1 MNHEY and CDR2 SVGAGI. This CDR3 region has 14 residues. V trimming: 2 bases; J trimming: 2 bases; junction bases outside the gene matches: 2. CDR3 loop: CASSYGTANYGYTF. The CDR3 DNA follows: TGTGCCAGCAGTTACGGGACAGCCAACTATGGCTACACCTTC.

This clone occurred a few times. This chain connects TRBV19 to TRBJ2-1; the match to TRBD1 covers 8 bases. V lost 0 bases to trimming and J lost 12 bases; unmatched junction nucleotides: 7. CDR1 LNHDA and CDR2 SQIVND come from the germline V gene (reference sequence). The CDR3 runs to 14 residues. The CDR3 is CASSIDYSGTGQFF. Here the CDR3 DNA reads TGTGCCAGTAGTATAGATTATTCTGGGACAGGGCAGTTCTTC.

The chain has TRBV19 and TRBJ1-2, with 10 bases that match TRBD1. The CDR3 consists of 16 residues. Germline V lookup: CDR1 LNHDA, CDR2 SQIVND (reference sequence). With 1 base clipped from V and 2 bases from J, the junction kept 4 bases outside the gene matches. CDR3 nucleotide sequence: TGTGCCAGTAGTATAGGTGAGGGACAGGGGAACTATGGCTACACCTTC. It is translated as CASSIGEGQGNYGYTF.

The rearrangement uses TRBV6-1 and TRBJ1-5, with TRBD1 as a possible D gene (5 bases). With 3 bases removed from V and 6 bases from J, the gap between germline ends came to 9 bases. The germline gives CDR1 MNHNS, CDR2 SASEGT. This CDR3 has 13 amino acids. CDR3 coding DNA: TGTGCCAGCAGTGACGACAGTTTTCAGCCCCAGCATTTT. Translated: CASSDDSFQPQHF.

The chain carries TRBV6-2 or TRBV6-3 and TRBJ1-2, with D possibly TRBD1 on 6 matching bases. The CDR3 totals 14 residues. The V end lost 5 bases, the J end lost 4 bases, and 14 bases lay between the germline ends. CDR1 is MNHEY, CDR2 SVGEGT, per germline. DNA for the CDR3: TGTGCCAGCAGTCCCCCTACAGGGAGCTATGGCTACACCTTC. Translation: CASSPPTGSYGYTF.

This clone was seen more than once but under ten times. This chain connects TRBV10-3 to TRBJ2-3, with D hard to call. The CDR3 has 14 residues. CDR1 ENHRY and CDR2 SYGVKD come from the germline V gene. V was pared by 3 bases and J by 0 bases, with 7 bases between. For the CDR3, the DNA is TGTGCCATCAGTGAAGGGCTTAGCACAGATACGCAGTATTTT. Translating it yields CAISEGLSTDTQYF.

J is TRBJ1-5 and V is TRBV6-5; D unclear. Germline V gene data show CDR1 as MNHEY and CDR2 as SVGAGI. The ends were cut back, 6 bases at V and 3 bases at J, with 9 bases in the middle. This CDR3 contains 13 residues. The CDR3 coding sequence is TGTGCCAGCAGGGGGAGCATCAATCAGCCCCAGCATTTT. This codes for CASRGSINQPQHF.

This chain joins TRBV2 and TRBJ2-1, with D hard to call. The CDR3 consists of 18 residues. Germline-derived CDR1 and CDR2 are SNHLY and FYNNEI. V shed 6 bases and J shed 0 bases, with 21 bases lying between them. CDR3 protein: CASRLTHTPRSSYNEQFF. The CDR3 DNA follows: TGTGCCAGCAGATTGACCCACACACCGCGGAGCTCCTACAATGAGCAGTTCTTC.

V is TRBV4-1 and J is TRBJ1-1; TRBD1 might be the D (5 bases). The CDR3 length is 14 residues. Germline lookup yields CDR1 MGHRA and CDR2 YSYEKL. V lost 2 bases and J 4 bases, leaving 11 bases between the germline ends. The CDR3 region is CASSQYQGGTEAFF. In nucleotides, the CDR3 is TGCGCCAGCAGCCAATATCAGGGTGGCACTGAAGCTTTCTTT.

This chain connects TRBV5-6 to TRBJ2-1; no definite D call. V dropped 0 bases and J dropped 1 base, with 5 bases sitting between them. CDR1 SGHDT and CDR2 YYEEEE come from the germline V gene. CDR3 size: 14 residues. DNA for the CDR3: TGTGCCAGCAGCTTGGGGGTTTCCTACAATGAGCAGTTCTTC. As protein: CASSLGVSYNEQFF.

This clone was counted a few times. J is TRBJ1-5 and V is TRBV28; 7 positions agree with TRBD1. Trimming took 2 bases from V and 9 from J; bases not matched to a gene: 7. The CDR3 covers 14 residues. The V gene's germline CDR1 is MDHEN and CDR2 SYDVKM. CDR3 DNA: TGTGCCAGCAGTTTAGGGCAGGGGGATGGGCCCCAGCATTTT. Its translation is CASSLGQGDGPQHF.

The CDR3 coding sequence is TGTGCCAGCACCTTAGGACAGGACATGTATGGCTACACCTTC. The encoded protein is CASTLGQDMYGYTF. This chain joins TRBV28 and TRBJ1-2; the match to TRBD1 covers 7 bases. The CDR3 loop spans 14 amino acids. V trimming: 7 bases; J trimming: 5 bases; junction bases outside the gene matches: 10. Germline V gene data show CDR1 as MDHEN and CDR2 as SYDVKM.

The V and J genes are TRBV9 and TRBJ1-6; D gene ambiguous. V shed 0 bases and J shed 10 bases, with 11 bases lying between them. Germline CDR1 SGDLS, CDR2 YYNGEE. This CDR3 is built from 14 residues. The CDR3 nucleotides are TGTGCCAGCAGCGTAGCGGGAAGTGGCTCACCCCTCCACTTT. Translated: CASSVAGSGSPLHF.

The chain carries TRBV28 and TRBJ2-5; 11 bases match TRBD2. The germline V gene has CDR1 MDHEN and CDR2 SYDVKM. The CDR3 runs 14 residues. Trimming cost V 7 bases and J 6 bases; bases outside gene matches: 7. CDR3 amino acids: CASTELAGVQTQYF. Written as DNA, the CDR3 is TGTGCCAGCACCGAACTAGCGGGGGTACAGACCCAGTACTTC. Full variable domain (remainder filled in from reference TRBV28 and TRBJ2-5): DVKVTQSSRYLVKRTGEKVFLECVQDMDHENMFWYRQDPGLGLRLIYFSYDVKMKEKGDIPEGYSVSREKKERFSLILESASTNQTSMYLCASTELAGVQTQYFGPGTRLLVL.

The genes are TRBV5-3 and TRBJ2-7; D gene uncertain. TRBV5-3 is known as an ORF, though its function is uncertain. This CDR3 has 15 residues. The V and J ends lost 7 bases and 3 bases respectively, with 20 bases between them. In nucleotides, the CDR3 is TGTGCCAGACCGTACCCCCGCCCAAGTCTCTACGAGCAGTACTTC. Translation gives CARPYPRPSLYEQYF.

The chain links TRBV28 to TRBJ2-3; the match to TRBD2 covers 8 bases. The CDR3 length is 13 residues. CDR1 is MDHEN and CDR2 is SYDVKM in the germline V gene. The V segment lost 7 bases and the J segment 6 bases; nucleotides outside the gene matches: 6. This CDR3 is CASIRGGGDTQYF. Here the CDR3 DNA reads TGTGCCAGCATACGGGGGGGAGGTGATACGCAGTATTTT. The full variable domain, with the rest looked up from reference TRBV28 and TRBJ2-3, is DVKVTQSSRYLVKRTGEKVFLECVQDMDHENMFWYRQDPGLGLRLIYFSYDVKMKEKGDIPEGYSVSREKKERFSLILESASTNQTSMYLCASIRGGGDTQYFGPGTRLTVL.

The chain carries TRBV2 and TRBJ1-1, with 7 bases fitting TRBD1. V gave up 10 bases and J gave up 0 bases; unmatched junction bases: 8. Germline V gene sequence: CDR1 SNHLY, CDR2 FYNNEI. This CDR3 comprises 14 residues. CDR3 loop: CATRTGQMNTEAFF. DNA of the CDR3: TGTGCCACCCGGACAGGTCAAATGAACACTGAAGCTTTCTTT.

The gene calls are TRBV19 and TRBJ1-3, with D unresolved. The CDR3 covers 13 residues. Between the trimmed V and J ends, which lost 10 bases and 7 bases, there was a span of 17 bases. From germline, CDR1 is LNHDA and CDR2 SQIVND (reference sequence). The CDR3 coding sequence is TGTGCCACTTCGAGGAGGGAAAGCAACACCATATATTTT. It specifies CATSRRESNTIYF.